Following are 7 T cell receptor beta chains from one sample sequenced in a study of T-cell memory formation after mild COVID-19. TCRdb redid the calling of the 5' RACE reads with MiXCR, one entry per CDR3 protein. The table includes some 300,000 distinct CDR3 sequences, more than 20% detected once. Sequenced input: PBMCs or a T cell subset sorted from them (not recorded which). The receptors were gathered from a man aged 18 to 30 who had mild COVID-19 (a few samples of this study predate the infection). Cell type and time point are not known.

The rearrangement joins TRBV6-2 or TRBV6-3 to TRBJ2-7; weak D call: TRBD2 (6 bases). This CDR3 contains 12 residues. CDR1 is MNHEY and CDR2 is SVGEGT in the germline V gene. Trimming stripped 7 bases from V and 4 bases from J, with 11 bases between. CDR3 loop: CASKGGIYEQYV. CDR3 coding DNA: TGTGCCAGCAAGGGAGGCATATACGAGCAGTACGTC.

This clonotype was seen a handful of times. The CDR3 DNA sequence: TGTGCCAGCAGTTCGCGGACAGGGGTTTATAATCAGCCCCAGCATTTT. Encoded protein: CASSSRTGVYNQPQHF. The gene calls are TRBV28 and TRBJ1-5, with TRBD1 identical over 9 bases. V shed 4 bases, J shed 4 bases, and the junction held 8 bases outside the gene matches. The CDR3 extends over 16 amino acids. Germline CDR1 MDHEN, CDR2 SYDVKM.

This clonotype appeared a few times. CDR3 bases: TGTGCCAGCAGCTTTCGGCCCAGGGTAGACATATTAGACAATGAGCAGTTCTTC. Encoded protein: CASSFRPRVDILDNEQFF. The chain has TRBV11-2 and TRBJ2-1, with D tentatively TRBD1 (5 bases). V lost 3 bases and J lost 5, with 23 bases in between. CDR1 SGHAT and CDR2 FQNNGV come from the germline V gene. The CDR3 extends over 18 amino acids.

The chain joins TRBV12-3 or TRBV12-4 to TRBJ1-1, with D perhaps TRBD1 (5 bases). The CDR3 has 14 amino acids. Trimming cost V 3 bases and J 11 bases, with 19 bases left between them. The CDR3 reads CASSLGQGRVFAFF. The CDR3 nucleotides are TGTGCCAGCAGTTTGGGGCAGGGAAGGGTATTTGCTTTCTTT.

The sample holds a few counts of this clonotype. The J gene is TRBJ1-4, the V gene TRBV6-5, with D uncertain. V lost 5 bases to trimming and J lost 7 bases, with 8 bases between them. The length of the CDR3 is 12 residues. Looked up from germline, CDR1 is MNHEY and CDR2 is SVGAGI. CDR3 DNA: TGTGCCAGCAGTCAAAATGGTGAAAAACTGTTTTTT. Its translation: CASSQNGEKLFF.

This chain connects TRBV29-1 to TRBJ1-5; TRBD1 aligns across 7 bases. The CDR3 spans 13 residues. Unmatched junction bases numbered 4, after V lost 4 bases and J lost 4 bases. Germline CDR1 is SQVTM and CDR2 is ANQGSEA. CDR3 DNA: TGCAGCGTTGGGGACAGCGAAAATCAGCCCCAGCATTTT. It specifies CSVGDSENQPQHF.

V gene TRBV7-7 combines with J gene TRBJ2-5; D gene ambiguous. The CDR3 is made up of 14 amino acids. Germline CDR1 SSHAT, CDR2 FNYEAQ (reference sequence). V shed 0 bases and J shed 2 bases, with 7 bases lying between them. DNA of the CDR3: TGTGCCAGCAGCTTAGCGCTGGTTCAAGAGACCCAGTACTTC. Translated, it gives CASSLALVQETQYF.